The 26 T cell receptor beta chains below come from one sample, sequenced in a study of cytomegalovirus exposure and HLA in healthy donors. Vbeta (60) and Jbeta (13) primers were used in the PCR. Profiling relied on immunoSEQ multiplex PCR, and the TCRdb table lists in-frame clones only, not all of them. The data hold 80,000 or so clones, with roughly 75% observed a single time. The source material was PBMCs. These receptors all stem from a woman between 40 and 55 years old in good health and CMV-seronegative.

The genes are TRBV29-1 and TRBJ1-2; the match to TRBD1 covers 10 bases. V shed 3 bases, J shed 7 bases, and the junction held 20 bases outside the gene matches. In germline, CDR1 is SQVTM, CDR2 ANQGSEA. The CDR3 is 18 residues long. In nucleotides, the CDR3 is TGCAGCGTTGACGCGGGTCCCGGGGACAGGGGTTATCAGCCTGGCTACACCTTC. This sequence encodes CSVDAGPGDRGYQPGYTF.

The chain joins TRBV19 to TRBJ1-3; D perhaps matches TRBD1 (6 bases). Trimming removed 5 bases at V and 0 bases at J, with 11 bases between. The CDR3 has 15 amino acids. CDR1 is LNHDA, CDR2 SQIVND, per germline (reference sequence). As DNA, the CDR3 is TGTGCCAGTAGTCCGACAGGTAACTCTGGAAACACCATATATTTT. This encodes CASSPTGNSGNTIYF.

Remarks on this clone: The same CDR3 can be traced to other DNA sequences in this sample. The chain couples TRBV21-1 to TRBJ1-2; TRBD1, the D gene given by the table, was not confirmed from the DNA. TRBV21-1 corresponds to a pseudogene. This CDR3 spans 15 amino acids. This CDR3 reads CASSKVGTGGYGYTF. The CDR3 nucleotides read TGTGCTAGCAGCAAAGTAGGTACAGGGGGGTATGGCTACACCTTC.

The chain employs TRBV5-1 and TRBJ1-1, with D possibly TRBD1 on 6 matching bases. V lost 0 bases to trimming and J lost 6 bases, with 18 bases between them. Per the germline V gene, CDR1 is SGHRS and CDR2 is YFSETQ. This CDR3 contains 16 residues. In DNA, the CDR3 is TGCGCCAGCAGCTTGGTCAACGTTGGCAGGGGAGCTGAAGCTTTCTTT. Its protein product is CASSLVNVGRGAEAFF.

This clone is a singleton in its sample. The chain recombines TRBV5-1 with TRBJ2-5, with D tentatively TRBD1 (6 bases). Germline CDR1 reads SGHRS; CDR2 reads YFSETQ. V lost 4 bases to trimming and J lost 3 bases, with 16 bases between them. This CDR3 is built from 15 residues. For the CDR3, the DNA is TGCGCCAGCAGCCCAAGTCCGGGGACAAAAGAGACCCAGTACTTC. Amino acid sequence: CASSPSPGTKETQYF.

This chain's CDR3 is CASSTDREFPLFF. CDR3 in DNA: TGCGCCAGCAGTACGGACAGGGAATTTCCACTGTTTTTT. The chain is built from TRBV10-1 and TRBJ1-4, with 8 bases aligning to TRBD1. Germline V gene sequence: CDR1 WNHNN, CDR2 SYGVQD (reference sequence). CDR3 length: 13 residues. V was clipped by 5 bases and J by 13 bases; unmatched bases: 9.

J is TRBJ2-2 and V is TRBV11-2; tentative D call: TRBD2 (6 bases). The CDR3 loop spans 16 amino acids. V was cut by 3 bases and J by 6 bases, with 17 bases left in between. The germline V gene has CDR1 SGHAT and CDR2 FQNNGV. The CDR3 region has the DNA TGTGCCAGCAGCTTCGTCTCGCGGGGTAGCGCCGGGGAGCTGTTTTTT. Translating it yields CASSFVSRGSAGELFF.

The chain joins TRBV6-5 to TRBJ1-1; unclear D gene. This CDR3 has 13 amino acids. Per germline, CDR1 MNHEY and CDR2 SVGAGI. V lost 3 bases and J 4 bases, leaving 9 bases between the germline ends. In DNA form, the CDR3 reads TGTGCCAGCAGTTATGGCCATTCCACTGAAGCTTTCTTT. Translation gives CASSYGHSTEAFF.

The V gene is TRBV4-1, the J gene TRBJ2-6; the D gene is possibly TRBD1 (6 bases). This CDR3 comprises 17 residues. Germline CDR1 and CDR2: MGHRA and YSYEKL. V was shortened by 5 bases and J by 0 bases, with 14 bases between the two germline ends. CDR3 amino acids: CASSYPDSLSGANVLTF. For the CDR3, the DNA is TGCGCCAGCAGCTACCCGGACAGCCTCTCTGGGGCCAACGTCCTGACTTTC.

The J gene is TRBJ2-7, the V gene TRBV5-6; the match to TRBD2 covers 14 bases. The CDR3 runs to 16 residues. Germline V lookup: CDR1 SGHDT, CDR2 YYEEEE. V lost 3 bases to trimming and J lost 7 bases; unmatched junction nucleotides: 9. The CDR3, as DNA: TGTGCCAGCAGCTGGTGGGGGACTAGCGGGAGTTGGGAGCAGTACTTC. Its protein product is CASSWWGTSGSWEQYF.

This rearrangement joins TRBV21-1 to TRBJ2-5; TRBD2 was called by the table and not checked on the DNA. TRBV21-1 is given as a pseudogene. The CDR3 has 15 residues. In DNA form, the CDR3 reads TGTGCCAGCAGCAAAGGGTTTCGGACTGGGGAGGCCCAGTACTTC. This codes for CASSKGFRTGEAQYF.

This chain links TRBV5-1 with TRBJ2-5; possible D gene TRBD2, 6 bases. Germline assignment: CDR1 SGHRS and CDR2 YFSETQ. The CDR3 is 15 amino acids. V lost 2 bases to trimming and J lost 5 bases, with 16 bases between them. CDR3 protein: CASSFSGGNGETQYF. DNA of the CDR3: TGCGCCAGCAGCTTCTCCGGCGGGAACGGCGAGACCCAGTACTTC.

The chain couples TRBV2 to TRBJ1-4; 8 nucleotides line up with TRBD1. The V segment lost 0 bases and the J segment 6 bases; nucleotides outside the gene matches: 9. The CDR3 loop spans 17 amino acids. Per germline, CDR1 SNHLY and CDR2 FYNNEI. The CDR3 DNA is TGTGCCAGCAGTGAAGCGCTGGACAGGGTAAAGGATGAAAAACTGTTTTTT. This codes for CASSEALDRVKDEKLFF. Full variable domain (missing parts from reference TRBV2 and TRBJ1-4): EPEVTQTPSHQVTQMGQEVILRCVPISNHLYFYWYRQILGQKVEFLVSFYNNEISEKSEIFDDQFSVERPDGSNFTLKIRSTKLEDSAMYFCASSEALDRVKDEKLFFGSGTQLSVL.

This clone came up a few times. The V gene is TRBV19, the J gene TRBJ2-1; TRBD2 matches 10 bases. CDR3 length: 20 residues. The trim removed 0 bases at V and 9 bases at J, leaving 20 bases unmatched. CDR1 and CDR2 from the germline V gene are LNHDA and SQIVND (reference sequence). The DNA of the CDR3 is TGTGCCAGTAGTATAGAAAGTGGTCTAGCGGGAGAAAATGTAATGAGTGAGCAGTTCTTC. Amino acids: CASSIESGLAGENVMSEQFF.

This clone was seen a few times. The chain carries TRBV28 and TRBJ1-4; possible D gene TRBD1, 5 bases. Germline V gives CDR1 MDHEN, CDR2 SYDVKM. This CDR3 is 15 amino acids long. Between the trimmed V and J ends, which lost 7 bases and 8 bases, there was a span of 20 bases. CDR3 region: CASNSKGAGEEKLFF. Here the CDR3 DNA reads TGTGCCAGCAACAGTAAAGGGGCTGGAGAAGAAAAACTGTTTTTT.

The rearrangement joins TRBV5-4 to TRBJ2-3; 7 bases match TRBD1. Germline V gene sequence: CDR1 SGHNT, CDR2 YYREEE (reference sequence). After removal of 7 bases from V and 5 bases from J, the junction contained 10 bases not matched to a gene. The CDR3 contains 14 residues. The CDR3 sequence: CASGPTGAGDTQYF. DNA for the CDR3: TGTGCCAGCGGCCCTACAGGGGCCGGAGATACGCAGTATTTT.

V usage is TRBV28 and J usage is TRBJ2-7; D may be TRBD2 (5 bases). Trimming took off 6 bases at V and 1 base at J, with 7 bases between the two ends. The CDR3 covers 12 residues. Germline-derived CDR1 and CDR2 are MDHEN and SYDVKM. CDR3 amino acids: CASSSGSYEQYF. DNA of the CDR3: TGTGCCAGCAGCTCGGGGTCCTACGAGCAGTACTTC.

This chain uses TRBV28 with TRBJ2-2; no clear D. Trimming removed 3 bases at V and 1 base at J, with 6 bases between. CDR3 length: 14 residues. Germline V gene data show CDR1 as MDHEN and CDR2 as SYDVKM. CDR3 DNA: TGTGCCAGCAGTTTCTTCAGGAACACCGGGGAGCTGTTTTTT. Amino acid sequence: CASSFFRNTGELFF.

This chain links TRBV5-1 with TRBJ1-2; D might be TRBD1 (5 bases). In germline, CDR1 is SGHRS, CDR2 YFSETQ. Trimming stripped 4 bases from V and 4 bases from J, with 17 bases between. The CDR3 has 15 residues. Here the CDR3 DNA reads TGCGCCAGCAGCCGCGGGGTGGGGCAAGGCTATGGCTACACCTTC. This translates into CASSRGVGQGYGYTF.

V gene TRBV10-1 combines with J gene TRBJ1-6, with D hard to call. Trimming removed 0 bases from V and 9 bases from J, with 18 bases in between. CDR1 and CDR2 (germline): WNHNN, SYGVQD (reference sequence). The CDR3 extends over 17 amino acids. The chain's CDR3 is CASSESKGTASTSPLHF. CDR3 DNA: TGCGCCAGCAGTGAGTCAAAAGGCACAGCATCTACTTCACCCCTCCACTTT.

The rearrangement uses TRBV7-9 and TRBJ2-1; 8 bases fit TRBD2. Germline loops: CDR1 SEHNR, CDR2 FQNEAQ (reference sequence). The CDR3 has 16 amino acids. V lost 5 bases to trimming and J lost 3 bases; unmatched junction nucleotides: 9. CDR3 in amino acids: CASSRADGGDYNEQFF. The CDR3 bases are TGTGCCAGCAGCCGGGCGGACGGGGGGGACTACAATGAGCAGTTCTTC.

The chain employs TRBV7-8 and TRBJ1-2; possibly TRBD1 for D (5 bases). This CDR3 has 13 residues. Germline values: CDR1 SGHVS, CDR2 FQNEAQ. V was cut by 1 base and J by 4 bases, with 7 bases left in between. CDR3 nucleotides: TGTGCCAGCAGCTTAGACGACAGCTATGGCTACACCTTC. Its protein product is CASSLDDSYGYTF.

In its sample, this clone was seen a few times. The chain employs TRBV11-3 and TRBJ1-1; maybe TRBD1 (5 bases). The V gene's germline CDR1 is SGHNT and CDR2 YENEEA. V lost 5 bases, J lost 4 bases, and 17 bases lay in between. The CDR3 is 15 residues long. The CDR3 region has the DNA TGTGCCAGCAGCCCAGGGCAGGGAAGGATCACTGAAGCTTTCTTT. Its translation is CASSPGQGRITEAFF. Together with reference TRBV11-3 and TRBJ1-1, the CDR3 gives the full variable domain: EAGVVQSPRYKIIEKKQPVAFWCNPISGHNTLYWYLQNLGQGPELLIRYENEEAVDDSQLPKDRFSAERLKGVDSTLKIQPAELGDSAVYLCASSPGQGRITEAFFGQGTRLTVV.

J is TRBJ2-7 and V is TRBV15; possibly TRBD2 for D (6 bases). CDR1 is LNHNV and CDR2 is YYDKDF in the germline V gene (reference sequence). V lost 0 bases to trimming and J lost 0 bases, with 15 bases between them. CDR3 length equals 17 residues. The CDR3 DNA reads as TGTGCCACCAGCAGAGATCTATTAGGGAGGAGCTCCTACGAGCAGTACTTC. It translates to CATSRDLLGRSSYEQYF.

CDR3 DNA: TGTGCCAGCAGCGTAGGGGTAGGACTAGCGGGAGGCGGGGGGGAGACCCAGTACTTC. Its translation: CASSVGVGLAGGGGETQYF. This chain connects TRBV9 to TRBJ2-5; 14 bases agree with TRBD2. The CDR3 consists of 19 residues. The V and J ends lost 0 bases and 5 bases, in that order; junction bases with no gene match: 12. The germline CDR1 and CDR2 sequences are SGDLS and YYNGEE.

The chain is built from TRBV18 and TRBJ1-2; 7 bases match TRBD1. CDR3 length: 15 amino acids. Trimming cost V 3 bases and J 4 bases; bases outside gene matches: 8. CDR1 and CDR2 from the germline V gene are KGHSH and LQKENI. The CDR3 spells CASSPSKGASYGYTF. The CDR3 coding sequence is TGTGCCAGCTCACCTTCTAAGGGGGCCTCCTATGGCTACACCTTC.